This entry lists 8 T cell receptor beta chains sequenced from one sample in a study of T-cell reconstitution after alpha-beta-depleted transplantation in children. A library of TCRbeta sequences, prepared with unique molecular identifiers, was generated. From the PCR reads, TCRdb called clonotypes with MiXCR, one entry per CDR3 protein. The sample holds about 440,000 distinct CDR3 sequences, over 40% seen once. The specimen comprised PBMCs, sampled before TCRalphabeta/CD19-depleted stem cell transplant. All receptors derive from a girl aged 2 to 10 with aplastic anemia, due to receive a stem cell transplant.

The chain joins TRBV20-1 to TRBJ1-2, with 7 bases aligning to TRBD1. CDR3 size: 11 residues. The J segment lost 8 bases and the V segment lost 6 bases, leaving 6 bases of the junction unmatched. Germline CDR1 reads DFQATT; CDR2 reads SNEGSKA (reference sequence). In DNA, the CDR3 is TGCAGTGCCTACCCGGGACAGGGCTACACCTTC. It specifies CSAYPGQGYTF.

This clonotype came up many times. The V call is TRBV6-5, the J call TRBJ2-1; D gene ambiguous. Trimming stripped 2 bases from V and 4 bases from J, with 9 bases between. CDR1 and CDR2 (germline): MNHEY, SVGAGI. The CDR3 covers 14 residues. The CDR3, as DNA: TGTGCCAGCAGTTACGTCCAAATTTACAATGAGCAGTTCTTC. It is translated as CASSYVQIYNEQFF.

The V and J genes are TRBV30 and TRBJ2-7; 10 positions agree with TRBD1. Germline assignment: CDR1 GTSNPN and CDR2 SVGIG (reference sequence). V lost 1 base, J lost 4 bases, and 1 base stayed unmatched. This CDR3 contains 13 residues. The CDR3 DNA is TGTGCCTGGAGTGGGGACAGGGGTTACGAGCAGTACTTC. Its translation: CAWSGDRGYEQYF.

The table lists this clonotype with a few counts. The chain joins TRBV29-1 to TRBJ2-7; D call uncertain. The CDR3 sequence is 11 residues long. With 6 bases removed from V and 3 bases from J, the gap between germline ends came to 9 bases. CDR1 and CDR2 (germline): SQVTM, ANQGSEA. The CDR3 protein is CSVAEYYEQYF. CDR3 DNA: TGCAGCGTCGCGGAATACTACGAGCAGTACTTC.

The J gene is TRBJ2-1, the V gene TRBV19; D possibly matches TRBD1 or TRBD2 (5 bases each). The CDR3 totals 16 residues. Germline V gene lookup returns CDR1 LNHDA and CDR2 SQIVND (reference sequence). V was clipped by 1 base and J by 6 bases, with 16 bases between them. The CDR3 loop reads CASSIGDPSRGNEQFF. CDR3 in DNA: TGTGCCAGTAGTATAGGGGACCCCTCTAGAGGCAATGAGCAGTTCTTC.

The V call is TRBV6-5, the J call TRBJ2-3; TRBD2 agrees at 11 bases. The CDR3 spans 15 residues. The J segment lost 4 bases and the V segment lost 6 bases, leaving 6 bases of the junction unmatched. From germline, CDR1 is MNHEY and CDR2 SVGAGI. CDR3 DNA sequence: TGTGCCAGCAGATTAGCGGGAGGGCCGTCAGATACGCAGTATTTT. Translated, it gives CASRLAGGPSDTQYF.

This sequence joins TRBV20-1 and TRBJ1-5; D is uncertain. Between the trimmed V and J ends, which lost 3 bases and 6 bases, there was a span of 6 bases. This CDR3 contains 11 residues. Germline loops: CDR1 DFQATT, CDR2 SNEGSKA (reference sequence). This CDR3 is CSASSAQPQHF. CDR3 coding DNA: TGCAGTGCTAGTAGCGCTCAGCCCCAGCATTTT.

The table lists this clonotype with a few counts. The chain uses TRBV28 and TRBJ1-1; TRBD1 matches at 8 bases. Germline V gene sequence: CDR1 MDHEN, CDR2 SYDVKM. The J segment lost 7 bases and the V segment lost 6 bases, leaving 1 base of the junction unmatched. This CDR3 is built from 11 residues. CDR3 in DNA: TGTGCCAGCAGGACAGGGGATGAAGCTTTCTTT. This sequence encodes CASRTGDEAFF.